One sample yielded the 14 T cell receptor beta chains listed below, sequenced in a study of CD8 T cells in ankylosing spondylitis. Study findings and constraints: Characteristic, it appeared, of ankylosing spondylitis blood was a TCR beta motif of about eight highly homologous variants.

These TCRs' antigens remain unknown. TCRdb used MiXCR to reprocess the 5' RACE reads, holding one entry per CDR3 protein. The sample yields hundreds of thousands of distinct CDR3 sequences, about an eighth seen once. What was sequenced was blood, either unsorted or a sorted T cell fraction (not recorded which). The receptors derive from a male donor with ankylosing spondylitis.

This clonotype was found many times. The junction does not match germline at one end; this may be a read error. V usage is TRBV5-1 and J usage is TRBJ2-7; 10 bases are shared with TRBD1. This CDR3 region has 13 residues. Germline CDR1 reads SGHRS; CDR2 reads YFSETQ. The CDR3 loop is CASSRDRGYEQYF. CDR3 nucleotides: TGTGCCAGCAGCCGGGACAGGGGTTACGAGCAGTACTTC. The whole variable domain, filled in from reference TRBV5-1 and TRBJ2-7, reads KAGVTQTPRYLIKTRGQQVTLSCSPISGHRSVSWYQQTPGQGLQFLFEYFSETQRNKGNFPGRFSGRQFSNSRSEMNVSTLELGDSALYLCASSRDRGYEQYFGPGTRLTVT.

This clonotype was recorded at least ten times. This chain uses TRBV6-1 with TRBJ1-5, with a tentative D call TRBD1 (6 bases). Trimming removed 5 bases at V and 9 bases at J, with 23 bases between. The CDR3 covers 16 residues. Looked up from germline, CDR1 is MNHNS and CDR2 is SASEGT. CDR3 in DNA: TGTGCCAGCAGTAGATGGGCAGGGGACTCCGGTGGGCCCCAGCATTTT. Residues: CASSRWAGDSGGPQHF.

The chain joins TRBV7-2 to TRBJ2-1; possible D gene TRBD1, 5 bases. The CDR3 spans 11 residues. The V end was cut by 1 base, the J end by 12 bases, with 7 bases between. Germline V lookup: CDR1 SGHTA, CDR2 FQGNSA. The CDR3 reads CASSLGTGQFF. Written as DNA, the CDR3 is TGTGCCAGCAGCTTAGGAACAGGGCAGTTCTTC.

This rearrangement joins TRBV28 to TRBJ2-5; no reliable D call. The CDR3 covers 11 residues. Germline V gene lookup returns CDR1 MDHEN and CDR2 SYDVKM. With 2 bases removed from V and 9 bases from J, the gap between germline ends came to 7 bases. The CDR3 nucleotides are TGTGCCAGCAGTTTACGGTCAGCCCAGTACTTC. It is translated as CASSLRSAQYF.

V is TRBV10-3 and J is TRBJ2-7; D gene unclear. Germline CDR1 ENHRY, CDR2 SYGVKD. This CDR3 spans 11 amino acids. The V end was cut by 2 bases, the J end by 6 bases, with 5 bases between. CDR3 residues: CAISEAAEQYF. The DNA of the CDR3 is TGTGCCATCAGTGAGGCGGCCGAGCAGTACTTC.

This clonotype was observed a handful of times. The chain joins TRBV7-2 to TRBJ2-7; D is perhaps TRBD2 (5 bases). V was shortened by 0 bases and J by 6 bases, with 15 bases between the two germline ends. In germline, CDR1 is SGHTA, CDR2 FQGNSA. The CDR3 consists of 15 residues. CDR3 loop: CASSLASLAGREQYF. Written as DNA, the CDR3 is TGTGCCAGCAGCTTAGCGTCCCTAGCTGGTCGCGAGCAGTACTTC.

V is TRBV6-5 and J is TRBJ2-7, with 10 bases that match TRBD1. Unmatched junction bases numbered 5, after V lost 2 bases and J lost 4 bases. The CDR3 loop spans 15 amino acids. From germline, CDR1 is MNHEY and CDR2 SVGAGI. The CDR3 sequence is CASSYIRDRGYEQYF. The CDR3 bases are TGTGCCAGCAGTTACATTCGGGACAGGGGATACGAGCAGTACTTC.

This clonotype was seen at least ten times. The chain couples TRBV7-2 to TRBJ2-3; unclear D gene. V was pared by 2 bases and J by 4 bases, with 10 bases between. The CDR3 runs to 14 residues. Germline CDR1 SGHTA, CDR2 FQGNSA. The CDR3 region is CASSLSPGADTQYF. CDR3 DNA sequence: TGTGCCAGCAGCTTATCTCCGGGCGCAGATACGCAGTATTTT. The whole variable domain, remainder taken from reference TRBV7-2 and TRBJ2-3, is GAGVSQSPSNKVTEKGKDVELRCDPISGHTALYWYRQSLGQGLEFLIYFQGNSAPDKSGLPSDRFSAERTGGSVSTLTIQRTQQEDSAVYLCASSLSPGADTQYFGPGTRLTVL.

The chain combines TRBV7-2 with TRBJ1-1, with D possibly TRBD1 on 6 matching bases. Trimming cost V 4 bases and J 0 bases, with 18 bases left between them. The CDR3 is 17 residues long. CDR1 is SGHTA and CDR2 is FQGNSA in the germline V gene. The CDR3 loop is CASSSLDRTVVNTEAFF. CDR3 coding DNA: TGTGCCAGCAGCTCCCTCGACAGGACTGTTGTGAACACTGAAGCTTTCTTT. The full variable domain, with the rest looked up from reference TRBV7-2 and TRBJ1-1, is GAGVSQSPSNKVTEKGKDVELRCDPISGHTALYWYRQSLGQGLEFLIYFQGNSAPDKSGLPSDRFSAERTGGSVSTLTIQRTQQEDSAVYLCASSSLDRTVVNTEAFFGQGTRLTVV.

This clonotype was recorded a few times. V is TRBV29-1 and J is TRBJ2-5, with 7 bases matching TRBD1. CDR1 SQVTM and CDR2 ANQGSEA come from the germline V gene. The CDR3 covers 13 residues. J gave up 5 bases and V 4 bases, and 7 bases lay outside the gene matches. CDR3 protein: CSVVPGGWETQYF. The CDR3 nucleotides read TGCAGCGTTGTGCCAGGGGGTTGGGAGACCCAGTACTTC.

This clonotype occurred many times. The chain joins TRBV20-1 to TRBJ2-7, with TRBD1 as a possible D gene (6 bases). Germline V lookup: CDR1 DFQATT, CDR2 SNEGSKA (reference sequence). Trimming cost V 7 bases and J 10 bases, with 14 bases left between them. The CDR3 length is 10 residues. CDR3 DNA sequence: TGCAGTGGGCTCAGGACAGTTCAGTACTTC. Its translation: CSGLRTVQYF.

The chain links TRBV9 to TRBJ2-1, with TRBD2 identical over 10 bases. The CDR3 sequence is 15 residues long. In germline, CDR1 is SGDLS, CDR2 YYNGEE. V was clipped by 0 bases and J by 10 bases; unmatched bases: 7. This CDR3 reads CASSVAGLAGVEQFF. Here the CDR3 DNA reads TGTGCCAGCAGCGTAGCGGGCCTAGCGGGAGTCGAGCAGTTCTTC.

The CDR3, as DNA: TGTGCCAGCAGCTACCCGGGACTAGCGGGGGGTGACAATGAGCAGTTCTTC. Translated, it gives CASSYPGLAGGDNEQFF. The chain joins TRBV7-2 to TRBJ2-1; 15 bases line up with TRBD2. The CDR3 has 17 residues. V lost 4 bases to trimming and J lost 5 bases; unmatched junction nucleotides: 6. Germline CDR1 reads SGHTA; CDR2 reads FQGNSA.

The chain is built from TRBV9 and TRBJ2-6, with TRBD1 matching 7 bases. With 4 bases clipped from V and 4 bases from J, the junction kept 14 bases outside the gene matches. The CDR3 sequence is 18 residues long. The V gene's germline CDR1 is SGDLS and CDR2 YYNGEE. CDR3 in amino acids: CASSFSGQKPYGANVLTF. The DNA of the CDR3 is TGTGCCAGCAGCTTCTCGGGACAGAAACCTTACGGGGCCAACGTCCTGACTTTC.